The 8 T cell receptor beta chains presented below share a single source sample, sequenced in a study of identical twins. One entry per CDR3 protein, called by TCRdb with MiXCR from the 5' RACE reads. The table lists 200,000 to 250,000 distinct CDR3 sequences, approximately 7% of them singletons. This sample also belongs to another study, concerning yellow fever vaccine responses in identical twins.

The sample taken for sequencing was memory (CD45RO+) T cells sorted from blood. The receptors here all came from a woman aged 18 to 35 in good health.

This clonotype was picked up a small number of times. The CDR3 reads CASSAGHSSGANVLTF. The CDR3, as DNA: TGTGCCAGCAGCGCCGGACACAGCTCTGGGGCCAACGTCCTGACTTTC. The V and J genes are TRBV5-5 and TRBJ2-6, with D tentatively TRBD1 (5 bases). V was cut by 4 bases and J by 0 bases, with 11 bases left in between. CDR1 is SGHKS and CDR2 is YYEKEE in the germline V gene (reference sequence). This CDR3 comprises 16 residues.

This clonotype was detected a few times. The V call is TRBV7-8, the J call TRBJ2-2; TRBD1 agrees at 10 bases. This CDR3 has 19 residues. CDR1 is SGHVS and CDR2 is FQNEAQ in the germline V gene. V was clipped by 5 bases and J by 0 bases; unmatched bases: 12. The CDR3 DNA follows: TGTGCCAGCAGCAAGGACAGGGGGAGTCTCACGTCGAACACCGGGGAGCTGTTTTTT. Its protein product is CASSKDRGSLTSNTGELFF. The full variable domain, with the rest looked up from reference TRBV7-8 and TRBJ2-2, is GAGVSQSPRYKVAKRGQDVALRCDPISGHVSLFWYQQALGQGPEFLTYFQNEAQLDKSGLPSDRFFAERPEGSVSTLKIQRTQQEDSAVYLCASSKDRGSLTSNTGELFFGEGSRLTVL.

The gene calls are TRBV2 and TRBJ2-3; D not certain. V lost 8 bases and J 7 bases, leaving 10 bases between the germline ends. Germline V gene sequence: CDR1 SNHLY, CDR2 FYNNEI. The length of the CDR3 is 11 residues. The CDR3 region is CASCDSYTQYF. DNA of the CDR3: TGTGCCAGCTGCGACTCGTATACGCAGTATTTT.

The sample holds many counts of this clonotype. The chain links TRBV6-6 to TRBJ1-5; D is ambiguous. Germline V lookup: CDR1 MNHNY, CDR2 SVGAGI (reference sequence). This CDR3 region has 14 residues. Trimming cost V 5 bases and J 0 bases, with 8 bases left between them. CDR3 nucleotides: TGTGCCAGCAGTCCCGATGTTAGCAATCAGCCCCAGCATTTT. Protein sequence: CASSPDVSNQPQHF.

The gene calls are TRBV12-3 or TRBV12-4 and TRBJ1-6, with TRBD1 matching over 7 bases. This CDR3 is 15 amino acids long. Trimming removed 6 bases from V and 6 bases from J; junction bases left unmatched: 8. Here the CDR3 reads CASSLNRGSNSPLHF. The CDR3, as DNA: TGTGCCAGCAGCCTCAACAGGGGCTCTAATTCACCCCTCCACTTT.

The sample holds many counts of this clonotype. V is TRBV6-1 and J is TRBJ2-3, with 10 bases lining up with TRBD2. V gave up 5 bases and J gave up 2 bases; unmatched junction bases: 7. Germline assignment: CDR1 MNHNS and CDR2 SASEGT. This CDR3 has 16 residues. The CDR3 spells CASSQPSGGNTDTQYF. For the CDR3, the DNA is TGTGCCAGCAGTCAACCTAGCGGGGGTAACACAGATACGCAGTATTTT.

This clonotype has at least ten counts. The J gene is TRBJ2-1, the V gene TRBV20-1; 10 nucleotides line up with TRBD1. Germline V gives CDR1 DFQATT, CDR2 SNEGSKA (reference sequence). V lost 5 bases and J lost 6; bases outside the gene matches: 7. The CDR3 sequence is 14 residues long. CDR3 bases: TGCAGTGCTCGCTCCGGGACAGGGGTCAATGAGCAGTTCTTC. It encodes CSARSGTGVNEQFF.

The chain couples TRBV7-2 to TRBJ2-7; 7 nucleotides agree with TRBD2. After removal of 4 bases from V and 5 bases from J, the junction contained 11 bases not matched to a gene. Per germline, CDR1 SGHTA and CDR2 FQGNSA. This CDR3 comprises 15 residues. The DNA of the CDR3 is TGTGCCAGCAGCTGGCCCCTAGCGGTGTTCGACGAGCAGTACGTC. It specifies CASSWPLAVFDEQYV.